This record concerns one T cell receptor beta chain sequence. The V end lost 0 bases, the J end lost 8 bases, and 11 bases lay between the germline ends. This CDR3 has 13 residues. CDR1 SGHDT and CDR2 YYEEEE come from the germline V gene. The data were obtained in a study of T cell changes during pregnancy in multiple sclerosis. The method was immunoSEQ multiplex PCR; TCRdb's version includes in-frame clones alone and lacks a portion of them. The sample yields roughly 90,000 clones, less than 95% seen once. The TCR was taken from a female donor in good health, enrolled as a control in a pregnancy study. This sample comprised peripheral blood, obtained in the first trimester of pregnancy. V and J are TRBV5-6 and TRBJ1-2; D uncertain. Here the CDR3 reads CASSLVLYFGYTF. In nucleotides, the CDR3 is TGTGCCAGCAGCTTGGTGCTCTATTTCGGCTACACCTTC.